These 6 T cell receptor beta chains were all obtained from the same sample, sequenced in a study of blood T cell repertoires in COVID-19. Clones were sequenced by immunoSEQ multiplex PCR, and TCRdb holds only the in-frame ones, with some missing. The table has roughly 39,000 clones, over 80% seen once. Sequencing was performed on peripheral blood. These receptors came from a woman aged 70-85 years with acute or convalescent COVID-19.

This chain uses TRBV18 with TRBJ1-5; D perhaps matches TRBD1 (5 bases). Trimming took 1 base from V and 6 from J, leaving 7 bases between them. The CDR3 is 13 residues long. Germline CDR1 is KGHSH and CDR2 is LQKENI. CDR3 in DNA: TGTGCCAGCTCACCACAGGGGTTTCAGCCCCAGCATTTT. It is translated as CASSPQGFQPQHF. The full variable domain, with the rest looked up from reference TRBV18 and TRBJ1-5, is NAGVMQNPRHLVRRRGQEARLRCSPMKGHSHVYWYRQLPEEGLKFMVYLQKENIIDESGMPKERFSAEFPKEGPSILRIQQVVRGDSAAYFCASSPQGFQPQHFGDGTRLSIL.

The chain has TRBV14 and TRBJ2-5; D is ambiguous. CDR3 length: 12 residues. Germline values: CDR1 SGHDN, CDR2 FVKESK. Deletions cut 2 bases from V and 7 bases from J, with 8 bases between. The CDR3 nucleotides are TGTGCCAGCAGCCAAATTAGCCGGACCCAGTACTTC. Translation gives CASSQISRTQYF.

The V and J genes are TRBV28 and TRBJ2-4; 8 bases align to TRBD2. CDR1 and CDR2 from the germline V gene are MDHEN and SYDVKM. This CDR3 has 16 amino acids. V trimming: 7 bases; J trimming: 3 bases; junction bases outside the gene matches: 11. The chain's CDR3 is CASTTPREAGKNIQYF. As DNA, the CDR3 is TGTGCCAGCACTACCCCGCGGGAGGCTGGCAAAAACATTCAGTACTTC.

This chain connects TRBV4-3 to TRBJ1-4; D is ambiguous. CDR1 is LGHNA and CDR2 is YSLEER in the germline V gene. V dropped 0 bases and J dropped 12 bases, with 11 bases sitting between them. There are 13 residues in the CDR3. In DNA, the CDR3 is TGCGCCAGCAGCCAAGATCAGTTTACCGAACTGTTTTTT. Translation: CASSQDQFTELFF.

V gene TRBV28 combines with J gene TRBJ1-2; 11 bases map to TRBD1. CDR1 and CDR2 (germline): MDHEN, SYDVKM. Trimming took 5 bases from V and 7 from J; bases not matched to a gene: 6. CDR3 size: 14 residues. The DNA for the CDR3 is TGTGCCAGCAGTAGCGGACAGGGGGCAACTGGCTACACCTTC. It translates to CASSSGQGATGYTF.

The chain joins TRBV3-1 (or the pseudogene TRBV3-2) to TRBJ1-5, with D perhaps matching TRBD1 (6 bases). Trimming removed 3 bases from V and 4 bases from J, with 10 bases in between. Germline V lookup: CDR1 LGHDT, CDR2 YNNKEL (reference sequence). The CDR3 covers 14 residues. CDR3 bases: TGTGCCAGCAGCCAGCGTCAGGGGAATCAGCCCCAGCATTTT. Its protein is CASSQRQGNQPQHF.